Included here is one T cell receptor beta chain sequence, with context. This entry comes from a study of T cell repertoires in cytomegalovirus infection. As for the study in general: Public TCR beta signatures marked donors with CMV infection and the matching HLA.

Germline CDR1 reads SGHRS; CDR2 reads YFSETQ. V gave up 1 base and J gave up 3 bases, with 14 bases separating them. The CDR3 spans 15 residues. TCRdb recomputed calls from the reads with MiXCR, one row per CDR3 protein. Among about 740,000 distinct CDR3 sequences listed, roughly 36% were seen once. V usage is TRBV5-1 and J usage is TRBJ2-7; possible D gene TRBD1, 6 bases. The material sequenced was PBMCs. This receptor was identified in a human donor in good health (CMV status not recorded). Some clones in this sample may be carry-over from other donors' samples. CDR3 region: CASSLSHQGFYEQYF. CDR3 in DNA: TGCGCCAGCAGCTTGTCACATCAGGGGTTCTACGAGCAGTACTTC.